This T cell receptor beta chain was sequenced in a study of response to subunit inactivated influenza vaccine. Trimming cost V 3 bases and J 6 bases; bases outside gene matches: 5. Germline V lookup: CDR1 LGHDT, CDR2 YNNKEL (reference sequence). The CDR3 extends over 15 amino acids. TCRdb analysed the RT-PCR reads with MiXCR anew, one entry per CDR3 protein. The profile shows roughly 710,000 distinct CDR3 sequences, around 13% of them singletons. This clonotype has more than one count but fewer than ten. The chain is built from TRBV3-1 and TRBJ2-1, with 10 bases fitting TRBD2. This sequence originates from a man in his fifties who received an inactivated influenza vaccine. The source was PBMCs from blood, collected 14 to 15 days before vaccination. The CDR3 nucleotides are TGTGCCAGCAGCCAGATAGCGGGAGGTCCCAATGAGCAGTTCTTC. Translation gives CASSQIAGGPNEQFF.